One and the same sample provided the 20 T cell receptor beta chains below, sequenced in a study of blood T cell repertoires in COVID-19. Here immunoSEQ multiplex PCR was the method, and the copy in TCRdb shows in-frame clones only, minus some. The sample holds approximately 150,000 clones; 87% are singletons and the top ten take 3.9%. Sequenced sample: peripheral blood. Source of these receptors: a woman aged 60 to 75 who had recovered from COVID-19.

This chain links TRBV6-5 with TRBJ2-1; 10 bases match TRBD1. The CDR3 loop spans 14 amino acids. Looked up from germline, CDR1 is MNHEY and CDR2 is SVGAGI. V shed 4 bases and J 9 bases; nucleotides not matched to a gene: 6. In DNA form, the CDR3 reads TGTGCCAGCAGTTCGGACAGGGGGGCTATTGAGCAGTTCTTC. Residues: CASSSDRGAIEQFF.

The gene calls are TRBV28 and TRBJ1-1; D ambiguous. The CDR3 has 11 amino acids. The V gene lost 6 bases and the J gene lost 4 bases, with 6 bases spanning the gap. CDR1 MDHEN and CDR2 SYDVKM come from the germline V gene. The CDR3 spells CASSRSTEAFF. CDR3 DNA sequence: TGTGCCAGCAGCCGGAGCACTGAAGCTTTCTTT. Together with reference TRBV28 and TRBJ1-1, the CDR3 gives the full variable domain: DVKVTQSSRYLVKRTGEKVFLECVQDMDHENMFWYRQDPGLGLRLIYFSYDVKMKEKGDIPEGYSVSREKKERFSLILESASTNQTSMYLCASSRSTEAFFGQGTRLTVV.

CDR3 nucleotides: TGCGCCAGCAGTGTAGGAAACACCATATATTTT. This codes for CASSVGNTIYF. The chain links TRBV10-2 to TRBJ1-3; D is uncertain. The CDR3 totals 11 residues. Trimming took 4 bases from V and 4 from J, leaving 2 bases between them. Germline assignment: CDR1 WSHSY and CDR2 SAAADI.

The genes are TRBV7-9 and TRBJ2-3, with 11 nucleotides matching TRBD2. Germline trimming cut 5 bases from V and 1 base from J; bases unmatched to any gene: 2. From germline, CDR1 is SEHNR and CDR2 FQNEAQ (reference sequence). This CDR3 is 15 amino acids long. Here the CDR3 reads CASSQGLAGTDTQYF. The CDR3 nucleotides read TGTGCCAGCAGCCAGGGACTAGCGGGCACAGATACGCAGTATTTT.

The V and J genes are TRBV18 and TRBJ2-3; 12 bases map to TRBD2. The trim removed 8 bases at V and 4 bases at J, leaving 10 bases unmatched. CDR3 length: 16 residues. The germline V gene has CDR1 KGHSH and CDR2 LQKENI. CDR3 bases: TGTGCCAGCGCCCGACTAGCGGGGGATGGGGCAGATACGCAGTATTTT. Translation gives CASARLAGDGADTQYF.

A single count supports this clone. This chain links TRBV2 with TRBJ2-1, with D possibly matching TRBD2 (7 bases). Trimming took 6 bases from V and 4 from J, leaving 16 bases between them. Looked up from germline, CDR1 is SNHLY and CDR2 is FYNNEI. CDR3 length equals 15 residues. CDR3 residues: CASSFPGGHYNEQFF. The DNA for the CDR3 is TGTGCCAGCAGCTTCCCGGGGGGACATTACAATGAGCAGTTCTTC.

The chain combines TRBV21-1 with TRBJ2-7; the table gives TRBD1 as D, unverified against the DNA. TRBV21-1 is a pseudogene locus. CDR3 length equals 17 residues. The CDR3 loop is CASSTPVLDRGYYEQYF. CDR3 sequence (DNA): TGTGCCAGCAGCACCCCAGTCCTCGACAGGGGATACTACGAGCAGTACTTC.

The chain combines TRBV7-9 with TRBJ1-1; D might be TRBD1 (5 bases). The length of the CDR3 is 13 residues. Per germline, CDR1 SEHNR and CDR2 FQNEAQ (reference sequence). The ends were cut back, 1 base at V and 8 bases at J, with 11 bases in the middle. DNA of the CDR3: TGTGCCAGCAGCTTAGGGGTCAGGGCGGAAGCTTTCTTT. Protein product: CASSLGVRAEAFF.

In its sample, this clone was seen once. The J gene is TRBJ2-4, the V gene TRBV20-1; possibly TRBD1 for D (6 bases). V lost 3 bases and J 8 bases, leaving 26 bases between the germline ends. Germline CDR1 and CDR2: DFQATT and SNEGSKA (reference sequence). The CDR3 runs 17 residues. Here the CDR3 DNA reads TGCAGTGCTAGTAGGAGGTCGACGGGACAAATAAGAGACATTCAGTACTTC. Translated, it gives CSASRRSTGQIRDIQYF.

This chain joins TRBV7-9 and TRBJ1-1, with 9 bases aligning to TRBD1. The germline V gene has CDR1 SEHNR and CDR2 FQNEAQ (reference sequence). This CDR3 region has 15 residues. The ends lost 4 bases at V and 5 bases at J; junction bases unmatched: 8. For the CDR3, the DNA is TGTGCCAGCAGCTCCACAAGACAGGGGGAAACTGAAGCTTTCTTT. Protein product: CASSSTRQGETEAFF.

This chain links TRBV18 with TRBJ1-3; 7 bases map to TRBD1. The ends lost 3 bases at V and 0 bases at J; junction bases unmatched: 2. Germline V lookup: CDR1 KGHSH, CDR2 LQKENI. The CDR3 runs 15 residues. CDR3 in amino acids: CASSPQGGSGNTIYF. Written as DNA, the CDR3 is TGTGCCAGCTCACCTCAGGGGGGCTCTGGAAACACCATATATTTT.

The chain is built from TRBV28 and TRBJ1-2; TRBD1 aligns across 7 bases. CDR1 and CDR2 from the germline V gene are MDHEN and SYDVKM. This CDR3 region has 15 residues. V shed 3 bases, J shed 8 bases, and the junction held 12 bases outside the gene matches. The CDR3 protein is CASSLYDREERGYTF. CDR3 in DNA: TGTGCCAGCAGTTTGTATGACAGGGAGGAGAGAGGCTACACCTTC.

The chain carries TRBV3-1 (or the pseudogene TRBV3-2) and TRBJ1-1, with TRBD1 matching over 8 bases. CDR1 is LGHDT, CDR2 YNNKEL, per germline (reference sequence). With V trimmed by 3 bases and J by 1 base, 4 bases remained unmatched. The CDR3 is 15 amino acids. CDR3 nucleotide sequence: TGTGCCAGCAGCCAGTACGACAGGGGGAACACTGAAGCTTTCTTT. It yields the protein CASSQYDRGNTEAFF.

The rearrangement links TRBV4-1 to TRBJ1-1, with D unresolved. This CDR3 spans 14 amino acids. V was clipped by 4 bases and J by 0 bases, with 9 bases between them. CDR1 is MGHRA and CDR2 is YSYEKL in the germline V gene. CDR3 nucleotide sequence: TGCGCCAGCAGCCCGCAGGTATTGAACACTGAAGCTTTCTTT. Protein product: CASSPQVLNTEAFF.

The chain carries TRBV5-1 and TRBJ2-5; D might be TRBD2 (6 bases). The CDR3 loop spans 15 amino acids. V was cut by 0 bases and J by 7 bases, with 16 bases left in between. Germline V gene lookup returns CDR1 SGHRS and CDR2 YFSETQ. The chain's CDR3 is CASSLVSGDGATQYF. The CDR3 coding sequence is TGCGCCAGCAGCTTGGTATCGGGGGACGGAGCGACCCAGTACTTC.

The chain's CDR3 is CAGSGGGNQPQHF. The CDR3 DNA reads TGTGCCGGGTCTGGGGGAGGTAATCAGCCCCAGCATTTT. The chain couples TRBV30 to TRBJ1-5; possibly TRBD1 for D (5 bases). The CDR3 runs to 13 residues. V lost 8 bases to trimming and J lost 4 bases, with 15 bases between them. The germline V gene encodes CDR1 GTSNPN and CDR2 SVGIG (reference sequence). The full variable domain, with the rest looked up from reference TRBV30 and TRBJ1-5, is SQTIHQWPATLVQPVGSPLSLECTVEGTSNPNLYWYRQAAGRGLQLLFYSVGIGQISSEVPQNLSASRPQDRQFILSSKKLLLSDSGFYLCAGSGGGNQPQHFGDGTRLSIL.

The CDR3, as DNA: TGTGCCAGCAGTTACAGGGATTTCACAGATACGCAGTATTTT. This gives the protein CASSYRDFTDTQYF. V is TRBV28 and J is TRBJ2-3; D is possibly TRBD1 (6 bases). The CDR3 contains 14 residues. Trimming pared 4 bases from V and 2 bases from J, leaving 10 bases between. CDR1 is MDHEN and CDR2 is SYDVKM in the germline V gene.

The genes are TRBV30 and TRBJ2-7, with 10 bases lining up with TRBD1. Trimming cost V 1 base and J 5 bases; bases outside gene matches: 2. This CDR3 spans 13 amino acids. Germline values: CDR1 GTSNPN, CDR2 SVGIG (reference sequence). This CDR3 is CAWSGDRGDEQYF. As DNA, the CDR3 is TGTGCCTGGAGTGGGGACAGGGGCGACGAGCAGTACTTC. Together with reference TRBV30 and TRBJ2-7, the CDR3 gives the full variable domain: SQTIHQWPATLVQPVGSPLSLECTVEGTSNPNLYWYRQAAGRGLQLLFYSVGIGQISSEVPQNLSASRPQDRQFILSSKKLLLSDSGFYLCAWSGDRGDEQYFGPGTRLTVT.

J is TRBJ1-4 and V is TRBV6-6; a possible D gene is TRBD1 (6 bases). The length of the CDR3 is 15 residues. Trimming removed 6 bases from V and 8 bases from J, with 19 bases in between. Looked up from germline, CDR1 is MNHNY and CDR2 is SVGAGI (reference sequence). CDR3 sequence (DNA): TGTGCCAGCAGCCCAACTGGGCGGGGGCAGGAAAAACTGTTTTTT. Its protein is CASSPTGRGQEKLFF.

The chain couples TRBV7-6 to TRBJ1-3, with D hard to call. This CDR3 has 13 amino acids. The V and J ends lost 4 bases and 2 bases respectively, with 6 bases between them. Germline V CDR1 and CDR2: SGHVS, FNYEAQ. The CDR3 region has the DNA TGTGCCAGCAGCTCTACCCCTGGAAACACCATATATTTT. Amino acid sequence: CASSSTPGNTIYF.